This T cell receptor beta chain was sequenced during a study of blood T cell repertoires in COVID-19. Study-wide background: T cells, B-cell-depleted T cells, or PBMCs supplied cDNA or gDNA.

In the original analysis: Amplifying reference gene primers gave estimates of nucleated cell counts. Profiling relied on immunoSEQ multiplex PCR, and the TCRdb table lists in-frame clones only, not all of them. The V and J calls and clone size are taken from that table; D and trimming were inferred from the DNA. This table holds 86,000 or so clones, approximately 78% found once. V lost 10 bases and J lost 8; bases outside the gene matches: 12. The CDR3 is 13 residues long. What was sequenced was peripheral blood. This rearrangement joins TRBV12-3 or TRBV12-4 to TRBJ1-2; 8 bases match TRBD1. The sequence was obtained from a woman over 75 with acute or convalescent COVID-19. DNA for the CDR3: TGTGCCACGGGACAGGCCTCGGTCCGGGGCTACACCTTC. It is translated as CATGQASVRGYTF.